This T cell receptor beta chain derives from a study of cytomegalovirus exposure and HLA in healthy donors. The overall study: Earlier sequencing of about 200 million T cells yielded roughly 100 million unique TCR beta sequences.

The trim removed 2 bases at V and 5 bases at J, leaving 8 bases unmatched. The length of the CDR3 is 15 residues. CDR1 and CDR2 from the germline V gene are MNHNS and SASEGT. Study-level results: When presence/absence was analysed, sequencing depth was taken to be roughly uniform across donors. For most subjects, TCR beta sequences were reported to predict HLA-A and HLA-B alleles with accuracy.

As to this clone: The antigen is unknown.

The study ran its PCR with 60 Vbeta and 13 Jbeta primers. Using immunoSEQ multiplex PCR, the repertoire was profiled, and TCRdb retains in-frame clones only, with some absent. This repertoire includes about 130,000 clones. The chain uses TRBV6-1 and TRBJ2-5; the match to TRBD2 covers 7 bases. This clonotype originated in a man under 40 in good health and CMV-seronegative. The source material was PBMCs. The DNA of the CDR3 is TGTGCCAGCAGTGAATACCCACTAGCGTGGGAGACCCAGTACTTC. This encodes CASSEYPLAWETQYF.